Below are 21 T cell receptor beta chains sequenced from a single sample in a study of long-term antiretroviral therapy in people with HIV. Running of the v3.0 immunoSEQ assay took place at survey level. Libraries were prepared by immunoSEQ multiplex PCR; TCRdb keeps only in-frame clonotypes and omits some of them. The sample yields roughly 30,000 clones, 90% to 95% seen once. This specimen was unsorted PBMCs, taken roughly 6.2 years after starting antiretroviral therapy. Source of these receptors: a man between 25 and 39 years old with HIV.

This sequence joins TRBV30 and TRBJ2-5; 9 bases fit TRBD1. J gave up 1 base and V 3 bases, and 6 bases lay outside the gene matches. The CDR3 spans 15 residues. The germline gives CDR1 GTSNPN, CDR2 SVGIG (reference sequence). CDR3 coding DNA: TGTGCCTGGAGGCCTTGGGACAGGGTCCAAGAGACCCAGTACTTC. Protein: CAWRPWDRVQETQYF.

The chain combines TRBV29-1 with TRBJ2-1, with TRBD2 as a possible D gene (6 bases). The germline V and J ends were trimmed by 3 bases and 6 bases, with 12 bases remaining between them. Germline V gives CDR1 SQVTM, CDR2 ANQGSEA. The CDR3 runs 13 residues. CDR3 DNA sequence: TGCAGCGTTGAGGCGGGATTCGGCAATGAGCAGTTCTTC. Protein sequence: CSVEAGFGNEQFF.

The V call is TRBV19, the J call TRBJ2-5; a possible D gene is TRBD1 (5 bases). Germline V gene lookup returns CDR1 LNHDA and CDR2 SQIVND (reference sequence). Trimming pared 10 bases from V and 9 bases from J, leaving 15 bases between. CDR3 length: 11 amino acids. Written as DNA, the CDR3 is TGTGCCATCGGAGAGCTGGGGCCCCAGTACTTC. Protein: CAIGELGPQYF.

The J gene is TRBJ1-5, the V gene TRBV5-5, with D perhaps TRBD1 (6 bases). V was cut by 5 bases and J by 3 bases, with 9 bases left in between. This CDR3 comprises 13 residues. Germline V gene sequence: CDR1 SGHKS, CDR2 YYEKEE (reference sequence). The CDR3 coding sequence is TGTGCCAGCAGTCGGGACATCAATCAGCCCCAGCATTTT. This sequence encodes CASSRDINQPQHF.

The chain links TRBV20-1 to TRBJ2-5, with no clear D. With 5 bases removed from V and 5 bases from J, the gap between germline ends came to 6 bases. From germline, CDR1 is DFQATT and CDR2 SNEGSKA (reference sequence). This CDR3 has 10 residues. The CDR3 loop reads CSALRETQYF. The DNA for the CDR3 is TGCAGTGCTCTGAGGGAGACCCAGTACTTC.

The chain is built from TRBV21-1 and TRBJ1-2; the table's D call of TRBD1 was not tested on the DNA. TRBV21-1 is a pseudogene. The CDR3 sequence is 14 residues long. For the CDR3, the DNA is TGTGCCAGCAGCAAAGGGCAGGATTTGCATGGCTACACCTTC. Its protein is CASSKGQDLHGYTF.

For this clone: At one boundary the junction diverges from the germline segment, which might be a read error. The chain couples TRBV7-7 to TRBJ2-3, with 9 bases fitting TRBD2. Germline V lookup: CDR1 SSHAT, CDR2 FNYEAQ (reference sequence). The CDR3 loop spans 16 amino acids. The CDR3 reads CASSLGGGVLTDTQYF. The CDR3 DNA follows: TGTGCTAGCAGCTTAGGCGGGGGGGTACTCACAGATACGCAGTATTTT.

This chain joins TRBV10-2 and TRBJ1-6; TRBD1 aligns across 10 bases. CDR3 length: 13 residues. The V gene's germline CDR1 is WSHSY and CDR2 SAAADI. V lost 5 bases and J lost 10; bases outside the gene matches: 2. The CDR3 bases are TGCGCCAGCAGTCGGGGACAGGGGTCACCCCTCCACTTT. It translates to CASSRGQGSPLHF.

The V and J genes are TRBV9 and TRBJ2-5, with D maybe TRBD1 (6 bases). CDR3 size: 16 residues. Germline values: CDR1 SGDLS, CDR2 YYNGEE. Trimming took off 0 bases at V and 5 bases at J, with 17 bases between the two ends. The CDR3 sequence is CASSVGGQSRGETQYF. In DNA, the CDR3 is TGTGCCAGCAGCGTAGGAGGACAGTCCCGAGGGGAGACCCAGTACTTC.

The table lists this clone with a count of one. The J gene is TRBJ1-1, the V gene TRBV9; 7 positions match TRBD1. This CDR3 is built from 16 residues. Trimming cost V 4 bases and J 2 bases; bases outside gene matches: 11. Germline V gene lookup returns CDR1 SGDLS and CDR2 YYNGEE. CDR3 in amino acids: CASSPGGGLLNTEAFF. As DNA, the CDR3 is TGTGCCAGCAGCCCAGGGGGGGGACTACTAAACACTGAAGCTTTCTTT. Full variable domain (remainder filled in from reference TRBV9 and TRBJ1-1): DSGVTQTPKHLITATGQRVTLRCSPRSGDLSVYWYQQSLDQGLQFLIQYYNGEERAKGNILERFSAQQFPDLHSELNLSSLELGDSALYFCASSPGGGLLNTEAFFGQGTRLTVV.

The V call is TRBV5-4, the J call TRBJ2-1; the D is unclear. V shed 4 bases and J shed 5 bases, with 7 bases lying between them. Germline assignment: CDR1 SGHNT and CDR2 YYREEE (reference sequence). The CDR3 runs to 12 residues. In nucleotides, the CDR3 is TGTGCCAGCAGCATTAGCAACAATGAGCAGTTCTTC. It yields the protein CASSISNNEQFF.

The chain recombines TRBV25-1 with TRBJ2-7; D remains unclear. This CDR3 region has 11 residues. Germline values: CDR1 MGHDK, CDR2 SYGVNS. V lost 7 bases to trimming and J lost 5 bases, with 9 bases between them. CDR3 sequence (DNA): TGTGCCAGCACCACGGGTGACGAGCAGTACTTC. Its translation: CASTTGDEQYF.

V and J are TRBV30 and TRBJ1-5; weak D call: TRBD1 (6 bases). V was trimmed by 1 base and J by 3 bases, leaving 7 bases between them. This CDR3 region has 13 residues. CDR1 is GTSNPN and CDR2 is SVGIG in the germline V gene (reference sequence). The CDR3 is CAWSGGHNQPQHF. The DNA of the CDR3 is TGTGCCTGGAGTGGGGGACACAATCAGCCCCAGCATTTT.

V and J are TRBV5-1 and TRBJ1-1; no definite D call. This CDR3 comprises 15 residues. CDR1 is SGHRS, CDR2 YFSETQ, per germline. V shed 0 bases and J shed 1 base, with 10 bases lying between them. The CDR3 loop is CASSLAQAGNTEAFF. The DNA of the CDR3 is TGCGCCAGCAGCTTGGCCCAGGCTGGGAACACTGAAGCTTTCTTT.

CDR3 DNA sequence: TGCAGCGTTGATTCTAGCGGGAGGGCCTCAGAAGATACGCAGTATTTT. Translating gives CSVDSSGRASEDTQYF. The genes are TRBV29-1 and TRBJ2-3; 12 bases fit TRBD2. The CDR3 contains 16 residues. V gave up 3 bases and J gave up 5 bases; unmatched junction bases: 9. Germline V gene lookup returns CDR1 SQVTM and CDR2 ANQGSEA.

The rearrangement links TRBV5-1 to TRBJ2-7, with 8 positions matching TRBD2. The CDR3 loop spans 16 amino acids. V was clipped by 4 bases and J by 0 bases; unmatched bases: 9. Germline CDR1 reads SGHRS; CDR2 reads YFSETQ. The CDR3 here is CASSPSSGPSSYEQYF. The DNA for the CDR3 is TGCGCCAGCAGCCCCTCTAGCGGGCCGAGCTCCTACGAGCAGTACTTC. Full variable domain (remainder filled in from reference TRBV5-1 and TRBJ2-7): KAGVTQTPRYLIKTRGQQVTLSCSPISGHRSVSWYQQTPGQGLQFLFEYFSETQRNKGNFPGRFSGRQFSNSRSEMNVSTLELGDSALYLCASSPSSGPSSYEQYFGPGTRLTVT.

The rearrangement links TRBV4-2 to TRBJ1-1, with 8 bases aligning to TRBD1. The trim removed 5 bases at V and 1 base at J, leaving 0 bases unmatched. Germline CDR1 LGHNA, CDR2 YNFKEQ. The CDR3 consists of 13 residues. The CDR3 reads CASSDRGNTEAFF. The DNA for the CDR3 is TGTGCCAGCAGCGACAGGGGGAACACTGAAGCTTTCTTT.

This sequence joins TRBV5-1 and TRBJ1-1; the D is unclear. This CDR3 spans 16 amino acids. V lost 1 base to trimming and J lost 1 base, with 14 bases between them. Germline V gives CDR1 SGHRS, CDR2 YFSETQ. CDR3 sequence: CASSLMDRRGNTEAFF. CDR3 coding DNA: TGCGCCAGCAGCTTGATGGACCGTCGTGGGAACACTGAAGCTTTCTTT.

The chain carries TRBV7-8 and TRBJ2-1; D gene uncertain. Germline V gives CDR1 SGHVS, CDR2 FQNEAQ. The V and J ends lost 2 bases and 6 bases respectively, with 2 bases between them. The CDR3 sequence is 11 residues long. The CDR3 loop is CASSLFNEQFF. CDR3 nucleotides: TGTGCCAGCAGCTTATTCAATGAGCAGTTCTTC.

J is TRBJ1-6 and V is TRBV4-1, with D maybe TRBD1 (5 bases). The V gene's germline CDR1 is MGHRA and CDR2 YSYEKL. V was pared by 1 base and J by 7 bases, with 8 bases between. This CDR3 comprises 14 residues. This CDR3 is CASSQAGGNSPLHF. Here the CDR3 DNA reads TGCGCCAGCAGCCAAGCTGGGGGAAATTCACCCCTCCACTTT.

The chain carries TRBV5-1 and TRBJ2-1; D may be TRBD2 (6 bases). Germline V gives CDR1 SGHRS, CDR2 YFSETQ. The V end lost 1 base, the J end lost 16 bases, and 18 bases lay between the germline ends. The CDR3 is 13 amino acids. The CDR3 DNA is TGCGCCAGCAGCTTGAAGGATGGAGGGCGGCTTTTCTTC. This codes for CASSLKDGGRLFF.